These 9 T cell receptor beta chains came from one sample sequenced in a study of CXCR3-negative and CXCR3-positive naive CD8 T cells. UMI-labeled TRB cDNA libraries were prepared by 5' RACE. TCRdb re-called the 5' RACE reads, yielding one record per CDR3 amino acid sequence without DNA. Its clone listing holds 50,000 to 65,000 distinct CDR3 sequences. The specimen was memory CD8+ T cells from blood. These receptor sequences come from a human donor in good health. Some clones in this sample may be carry-over from other donors' samples.

The rearrangement uses TRBV5-1 and TRBJ2-3; as DNA is missing, the TRBD2 call by TCRdb cannot be tested. The CDR3 extends over 14 amino acids. Germline lookup yields CDR1 SGHRS and CDR2 YFSETQ. The CDR3 here is CASSWTAPPDTQYF. The full variable domain, rest sourced from reference TRBV5-1 and TRBJ2-3, is KAGVTQTPRYLIKTRGQQVTLSCSPISGHRSVSWYQQTPGQGLQFLFEYFSETQRNKGNFPGRFSGRQFSNSRSEMNVSTLELGDSALYLCASSWTAPPDTQYFGPGTRLTVL.

The chain links TRBV29-1 to TRBJ1-2; without DNA, the TCRdb call of TRBD1 cannot be checked. There are 11 residues in the CDR3. CDR1 SQVTM and CDR2 ANQGSEA come from the germline V gene. This CDR3 is CSVPRAYGYTF.

This chain connects TRBV7-9 to TRBJ2-1; TCRdb picks TRBD2, but there is no DNA to check that call. There are 14 residues in the CDR3. Germline CDR1 SEHNR, CDR2 FQNEAQ (reference sequence). The CDR3 is CASILSGGDNEQFF. The full variable domain, completed using reference TRBV7-9 and TRBJ2-1, is DTGVSQNPRHKITKRGQNVTFRCDPISEHNRLYWYRQTLGQGPEFLTYFQNEAQLEKSRLLSDRFSAERPKGSFSTLEIQRTEQGDSAMYLCASILSGGDNEQFFGPGTRLTVL.

V gene TRBV7-8 combines with J gene TRBJ2-7; checking the TCRdb D call of TRBD1 is not possible without DNA. CDR1 is SGHVS, CDR2 FQNEAQ, per germline. The CDR3 is made up of 13 amino acids. The CDR3 reads CASSLEGGYEQYF.

The chain couples TRBV29-1 to TRBJ2-7; TCRdb calls TRBD2, which cannot be checked without DNA. The germline gives CDR1 SQVTM, CDR2 ANQGSEA. This CDR3 contains 12 residues. CDR3 sequence: CSVGTSAYEQYF.

The chain links TRBV20-1 to TRBJ1-1; the D call of TRBD1 rests on TCRdb alone, since no DNA is present to check it. The CDR3 runs 11 residues. The germline V gene has CDR1 DFQATT and CDR2 SNEGSKA (reference sequence). CDR3 sequence: CSARVGGEAFF.

The chain combines TRBV29-1 with TRBJ2-1; TCRdb reports TRBD1, a call that lacks DNA to check it against. CDR3 length: 11 residues. CDR1 SQVTM and CDR2 ANQGSEA come from the germline V gene. CDR3 loop: CSVVGAGEQFF.

V is TRBV12-3 or TRBV12-4 and J is TRBJ2-2. CDR3 length equals 14 residues. The CDR3 loop reads CASSFSENTGELFF.

The chain recombines TRBV5-1 with TRBJ2-7; TCRdb outputs TRBD2, but without DNA this stays unchecked. Germline V gives CDR1 SGHRS, CDR2 YFSETQ. The length of the CDR3 is 15 residues. The CDR3 sequence: CASSPEPSGGYEQYF. Using reference TRBV5-1 and TRBJ2-7 for the parts outside the CDR3, the full variable domain is KAGVTQTPRYLIKTRGQQVTLSCSPISGHRSVSWYQQTPGQGLQFLFEYFSETQRNKGNFPGRFSGRQFSNSRSEMNVSTLELGDSALYLCASSPEPSGGYEQYFGPGTRLTVT.